This record covers a single TCR delta chain. Its antigen remains undetermined. One base away there is no much larger clone; base qualities are not given. Thymic samples were depleted of alphabeta T cells, then CD3+ TCRVdelta1+ TCRVdelta2- thymocytes were FACS-sorted. A purity of roughly 98% to 99.6% was achieved for sorted Vdelta1+ thymocytes. Thymic specimens were obtained from several paediatric patients, aged from about 5 days to 16 months, who were undergoing corrective cardiac surgery. After the thymic tissue was dispersed, mononuclear cells were isolated using a Histopaque-1077 density gradient. Staining used anti-TCRVdelta1 clone TS8.2, anti-TCRVdelta2 clone B6, anti-CD3 clone HIT3a and anti-TCRalphabeta clone IP26 antibodies. RNA extraction was carried out with the RNeasy mini kit, and reverse transcription was then done using Superscript III. Multiplex PCR was used to generate CDR3 amplicons, with pooled V-gene forward primers and a constant-region reverse primer carrying Illumina adaptor overhangs. After gel purification, amplicons were indexed with Nextera index primers over roughly 8 extra PCR cycles and were then purified with AMPure XP beads. The libraries were sequenced on an Illumina MiSeq using paired-end 250 bp reads, dual indexing and an approximately 20% PhiX spike-in. The original methods were these. Read quality was checked with FastQC, and TRG read pairs were merged using ea-utils fastq-join. Sequences were annotated with IMGT/HighV-QUEST, keeping only productive sequences with unambiguous V-gene assignment; clonotypes were defined by identical CDR3 sequence. VDJtools 1.1.1, tcR 2.2.3, Treemap and vegan Shannon diversity in R 3.4.4 were used for downstream analysis. After TCRdb called clones again from the public reads with CATT, rows with identical DNA were merged. These V and J calls derive from TCRdb rather than the authors' analysis. The sample table lists roughly 76,000 delta-chain clones, around 30% of them with a count of one. The ten largest clonotypes hold about 0.24% of the sample.

The data derive from a study of Vδ1+ human thymocytes listed by TCRdb under 2018. Describing the broader study: As a data resource, the study described the mRNA-level TRG and TRD CDR3 repertoires found in highly purified Vdelta1+ thymocytes taken from young children. Validation of the multiplex-based CDR3 amplicon strategy against 5'RACE-based CDR3 amplicon generation methods had been performed previously.

General study outcomes and caveats: Donors did not cluster by age or sex, so the analyses were not stratified by age or sex. Because unexpected Vdelta2 sequences could lead to misinterpretation of bulk repertoire data, the authors recommended using highly purified populations and validating at the single-cell level. Many TRG clonotypes were shared between donors (up to about 6.9x10^3), whereas TRD repertoires were essentially private (max about 100 shared). Even though sort purity was high, approximately 21% of thymic TRD sequences were Vdelta2 (and few were Vdelta3), which was not the case for the peripheral blood Vdelta1+ controls. In contrast to oligoclonal peripheral blood repertoires, thymic TRG and TRD repertoires appeared to be highly polyclonal with Gaussian CDR3 length distributions.

The CDR3 starts with the cysteine, ends with the phenylalanine, and has 15 residues. This entry keeps only the CDR3 DNA: 45 bases, framed from base 1. V loses 3 bases, J loses 3 bases, and the germline ends lie 14 bases apart. From the germline V gene, CDR1 is TSWWSYY and CDR2 is QGS. The chain employs TRDV1 and TRDJ1; the D gene lacks a confident call. The sequenced material came from Vdelta1+ gamma-delta thymocytes from the thymus. The meaning of the sample's cell subset or site label: FACS-sorted CD3+ TCRalphabeta- TCRVdelta1+ TCRVdelta2- thymocytes. The sequence came from a boy in the first two years of life who had congenital heart surgery. The CDR3 here reads CALGDLSGIADKLIF. The nucleotide sequence is given as TGTGCTCTTGGGGACCTCAGTGGCATCGCCGATAAACTCATCTTT.